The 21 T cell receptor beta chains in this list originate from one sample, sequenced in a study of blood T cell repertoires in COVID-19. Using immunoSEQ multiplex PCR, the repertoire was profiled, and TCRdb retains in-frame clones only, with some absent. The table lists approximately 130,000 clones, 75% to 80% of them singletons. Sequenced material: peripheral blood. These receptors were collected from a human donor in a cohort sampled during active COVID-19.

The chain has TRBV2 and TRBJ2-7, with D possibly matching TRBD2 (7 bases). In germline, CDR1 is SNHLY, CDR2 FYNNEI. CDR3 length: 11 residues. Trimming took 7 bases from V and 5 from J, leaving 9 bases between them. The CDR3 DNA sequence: TGTGCCAGCACGGGGGGCCACGAGCAGTACTTC. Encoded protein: CASTGGHEQYF.

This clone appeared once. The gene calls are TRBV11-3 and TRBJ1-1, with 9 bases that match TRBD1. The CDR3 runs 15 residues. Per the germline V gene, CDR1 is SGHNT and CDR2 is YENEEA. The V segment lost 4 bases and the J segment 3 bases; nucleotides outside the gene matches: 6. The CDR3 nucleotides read TGTGCCAGCAGCTCCCGGGACAGGGATTACACTGAAGCTTTCTTT. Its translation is CASSSRDRDYTEAFF.

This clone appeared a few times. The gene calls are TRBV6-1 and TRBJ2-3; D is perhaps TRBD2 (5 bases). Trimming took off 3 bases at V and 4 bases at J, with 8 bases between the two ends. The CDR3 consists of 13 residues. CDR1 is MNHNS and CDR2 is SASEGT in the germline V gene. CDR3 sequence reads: CASSEEDSDTQYF. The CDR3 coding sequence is TGTGCCAGCAGTGAGGAGGATTCAGATACGCAGTATTTT.

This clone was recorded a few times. The CDR3 DNA sequence: TGTGCCAGCAGTTTATACCCAGGCTACGAGCAGTACTTC. Residues: CASSLYPGYEQYF. J is TRBJ2-7 and V is TRBV27; D call uncertain. Trimming shortened V by 1 base and J by 3 bases, and 7 bases separated the two germline ends. The germline CDR1 and CDR2 sequences are MNHEY and SMNVEV (reference sequence). The CDR3 totals 13 residues.

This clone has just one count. The CDR3 region is CASGLAPRRIYNEQFF. In DNA, the CDR3 is TGTGCTAGTGGTTTGGCCCCCCGCAGAATTTACAATGAGCAGTTCTTC. The chain combines TRBV12-5 with TRBJ2-1, with D unresolved. V was clipped by 1 base and J by 4 bases, with 14 bases between them. Germline-derived CDR1 and CDR2 are LGHNT and FRNRAP. The CDR3 loop spans 16 amino acids.

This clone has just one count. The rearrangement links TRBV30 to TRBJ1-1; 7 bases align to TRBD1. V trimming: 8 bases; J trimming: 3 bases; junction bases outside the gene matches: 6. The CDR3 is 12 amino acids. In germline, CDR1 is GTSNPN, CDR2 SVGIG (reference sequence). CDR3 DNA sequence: TGTGCCATCGACAGGGCCGACACTGAAGCTTTCTTT. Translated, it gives CAIDRADTEAFF. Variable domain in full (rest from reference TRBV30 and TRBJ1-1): SQTIHQWPATLVQPVGSPLSLECTVEGTSNPNLYWYRQAAGRGLQLLFYSVGIGQISSEVPQNLSASRPQDRQFILSSKKLLLSDSGFYLCAIDRADTEAFFGQGTRLTVV.

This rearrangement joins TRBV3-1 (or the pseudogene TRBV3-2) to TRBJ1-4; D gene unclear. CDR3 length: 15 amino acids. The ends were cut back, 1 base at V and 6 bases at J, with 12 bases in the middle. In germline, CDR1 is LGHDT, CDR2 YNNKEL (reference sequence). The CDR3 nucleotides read TGTGCCAGCAGCCAAGCGGGTTTCGGGGATGAAAAACTGTTTTTT. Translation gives CASSQAGFGDEKLFF.

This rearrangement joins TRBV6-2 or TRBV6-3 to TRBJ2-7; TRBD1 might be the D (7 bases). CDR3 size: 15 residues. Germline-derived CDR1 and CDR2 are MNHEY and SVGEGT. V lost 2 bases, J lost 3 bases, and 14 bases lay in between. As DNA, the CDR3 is TGTGCCAGCAGTTACGAGGAGGGGGCGGGCTACGAGCAGTACTTC. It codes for CASSYEEGAGYEQYF.

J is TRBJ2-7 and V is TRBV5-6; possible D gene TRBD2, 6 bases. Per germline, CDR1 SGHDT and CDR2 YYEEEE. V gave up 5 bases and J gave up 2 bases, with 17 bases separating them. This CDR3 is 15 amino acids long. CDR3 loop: CASRTRGGGTYEQYF. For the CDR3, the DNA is TGTGCCAGCAGGACCCGGGGAGGCGGTACCTACGAGCAGTACTTC.

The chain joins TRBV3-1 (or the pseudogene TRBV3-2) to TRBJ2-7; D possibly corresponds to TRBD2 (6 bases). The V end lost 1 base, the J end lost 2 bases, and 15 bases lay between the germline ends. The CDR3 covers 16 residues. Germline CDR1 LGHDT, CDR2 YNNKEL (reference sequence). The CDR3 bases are TGTGCCAGCAGCCAAGTGGGGGGAACCGACCCCTACGAGCAGTACTTC. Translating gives CASSQVGGTDPYEQYF.

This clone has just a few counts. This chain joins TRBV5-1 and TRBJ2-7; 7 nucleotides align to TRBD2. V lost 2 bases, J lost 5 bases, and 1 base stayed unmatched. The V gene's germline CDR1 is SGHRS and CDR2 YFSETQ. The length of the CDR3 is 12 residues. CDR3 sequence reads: CASSLSGNEQYF. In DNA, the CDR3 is TGCGCCAGCAGCTTAAGCGGGAACGAGCAGTACTTC.

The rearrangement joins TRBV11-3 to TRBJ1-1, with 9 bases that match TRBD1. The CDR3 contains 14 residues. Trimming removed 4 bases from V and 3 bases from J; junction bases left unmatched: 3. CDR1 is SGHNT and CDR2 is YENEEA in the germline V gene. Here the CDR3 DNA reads TGTGCCAGCAGCTCCCGGGACAGGGACACTGAAGCTTTCTTT. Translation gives CASSSRDRDTEAFF.

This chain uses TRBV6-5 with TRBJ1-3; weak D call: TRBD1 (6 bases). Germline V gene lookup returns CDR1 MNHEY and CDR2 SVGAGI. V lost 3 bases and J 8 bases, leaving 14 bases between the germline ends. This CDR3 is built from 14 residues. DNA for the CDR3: TGTGCCAGCAGTTATGGACAGTTATCGGACACCATATATTTT. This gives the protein CASSYGQLSDTIYF.

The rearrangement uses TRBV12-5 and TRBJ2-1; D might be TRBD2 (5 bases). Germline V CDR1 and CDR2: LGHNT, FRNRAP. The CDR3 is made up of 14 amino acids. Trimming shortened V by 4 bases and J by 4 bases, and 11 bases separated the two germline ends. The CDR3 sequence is CASGSRGPYNEQFF. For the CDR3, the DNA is TGTGCTAGTGGTTCGCGAGGGCCTTACAATGAGCAGTTCTTC.

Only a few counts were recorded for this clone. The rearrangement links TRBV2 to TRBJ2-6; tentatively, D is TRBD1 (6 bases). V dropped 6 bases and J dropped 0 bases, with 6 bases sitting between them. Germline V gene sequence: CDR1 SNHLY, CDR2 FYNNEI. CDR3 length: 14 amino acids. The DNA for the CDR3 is TGTGCCAGCAGACAGGGCTCTGGGGCCAACGTCCTGACTTTC. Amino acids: CASRQGSGANVLTF.

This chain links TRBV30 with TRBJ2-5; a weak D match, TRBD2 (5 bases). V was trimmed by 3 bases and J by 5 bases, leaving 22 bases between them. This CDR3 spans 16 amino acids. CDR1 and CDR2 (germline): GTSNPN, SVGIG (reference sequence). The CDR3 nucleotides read TGTGCCTGGAGCAACGGGGAGCGGCCCTCCGGGGAGACCCAGTACTTC. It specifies CAWSNGERPSGETQYF.

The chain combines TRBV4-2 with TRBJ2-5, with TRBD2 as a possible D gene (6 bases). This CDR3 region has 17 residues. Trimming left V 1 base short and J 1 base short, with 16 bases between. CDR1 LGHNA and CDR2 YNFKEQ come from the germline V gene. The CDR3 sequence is CASSQGRGSGAQETQYF. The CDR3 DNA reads TGTGCCAGCAGCCAAGGCCGGGGTAGCGGAGCCCAAGAGACCCAGTACTTC.

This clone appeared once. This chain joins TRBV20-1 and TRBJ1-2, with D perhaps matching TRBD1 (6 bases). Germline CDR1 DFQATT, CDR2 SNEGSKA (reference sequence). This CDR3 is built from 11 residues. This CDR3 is CSIGQRYGYTF. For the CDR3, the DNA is TGCAGCATCGGACAGCGCTATGGCTACACCTTC.

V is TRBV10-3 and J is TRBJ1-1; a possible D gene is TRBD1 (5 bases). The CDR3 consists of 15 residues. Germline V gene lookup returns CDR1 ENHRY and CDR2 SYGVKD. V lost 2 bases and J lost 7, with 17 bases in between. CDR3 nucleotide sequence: TGTGCCATCAGTGAGATCCAGAATCAAAGGGGTGAAGCTTTCTTT. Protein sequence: CAISEIQNQRGEAFF.

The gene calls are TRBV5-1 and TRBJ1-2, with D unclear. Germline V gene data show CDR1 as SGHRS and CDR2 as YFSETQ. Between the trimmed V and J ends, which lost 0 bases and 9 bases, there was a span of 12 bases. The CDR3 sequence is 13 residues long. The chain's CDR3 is CASSLGQAGSYTF. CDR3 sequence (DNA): TGCGCCAGCAGCTTGGGGCAGGCCGGTAGCTACACCTTC.

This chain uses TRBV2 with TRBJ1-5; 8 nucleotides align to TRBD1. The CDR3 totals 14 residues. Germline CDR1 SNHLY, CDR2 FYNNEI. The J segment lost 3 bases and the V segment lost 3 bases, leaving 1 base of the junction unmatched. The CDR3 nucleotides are TGTGCCAGCAGTGAGGACAGGGCCAATCAGCCCCAGCATTTT. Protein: CASSEDRANQPQHF.